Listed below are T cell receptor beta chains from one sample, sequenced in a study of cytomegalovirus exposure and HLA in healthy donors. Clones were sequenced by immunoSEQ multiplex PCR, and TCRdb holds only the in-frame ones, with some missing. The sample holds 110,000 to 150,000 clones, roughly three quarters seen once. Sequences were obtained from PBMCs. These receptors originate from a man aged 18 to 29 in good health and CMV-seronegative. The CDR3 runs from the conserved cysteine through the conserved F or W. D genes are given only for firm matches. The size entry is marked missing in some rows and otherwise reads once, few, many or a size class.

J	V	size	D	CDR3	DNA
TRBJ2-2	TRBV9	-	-	CASSVAVTNTGELFF	TGTGCCAGCAGCGTAGCGGTTACGAACACCGGGGAGCTGTTTTTT
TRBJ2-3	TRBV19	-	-	CASSARGIDTQYF	TGTGCCAGTAGTGCCAGGGGAATAGATACGCAGTATTTT
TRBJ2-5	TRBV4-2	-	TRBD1	CASSHGGGTGGGRETQYF	TGTGCCAGCAGCCATGGAGGTGGGACAGGGGGAGGTCGAGAGACCCAGTACTTC
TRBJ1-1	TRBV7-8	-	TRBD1	CASSPTYYRGRGGTEAFF	TGTGCCAGCAGCCCCACCTATTACAGGGGGCGCGGGGGCACTGAAGCTTTCTTT
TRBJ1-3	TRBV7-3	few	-	CASTRIYF	TGTGCCAGCACGAGAATATATTTT
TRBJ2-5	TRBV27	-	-	CASSGQASTGLQETQYF	TGTGCCAGCAGCGGTCAAGCTTCAACAGGTCTACAAGAGACCCAGTACTTC
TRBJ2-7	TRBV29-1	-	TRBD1	CSALTGIAYEQYF	TGCAGCGCCTTGACAGGGATTGCCTACGAGCAGTACTTC
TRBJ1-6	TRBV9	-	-	CASSVVGTHSPLHF	TGTGCCAGCAGCGTTGTGGGGACACATTCACCCCTCCACTTT
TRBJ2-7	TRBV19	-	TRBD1	CASSKGTGIYEQYF	TGTGCCAGTAGTAAAGGGACAGGGATCTACGAGCAGTACTTC
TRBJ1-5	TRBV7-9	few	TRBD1	CASSTGQGDQPQHF	TGTGCCAGCAGCACGGGACAGGGGGATCAGCCCCAGCATTTT
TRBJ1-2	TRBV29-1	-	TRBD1	CSVGTGTVYGYGYTF	TGCAGCGTTGGGACAGGGACCGTCTATGGGTATGGCTACACCTTC
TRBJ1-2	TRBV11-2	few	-	CASSLQQGDGYTF	TGTGCCAGCAGCTTACAACAGGGTGATGGCTACACCTTC
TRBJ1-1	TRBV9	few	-	CASSYVRDTEAFF	TGTGCCAGCAGCTATGTCCGGGACACTGAAGCTTTCTTT
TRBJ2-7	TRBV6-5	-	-	CASSFPDTYEQYF	TGTGCCAGCAGTTTCCCGGACACCTACGAGCAGTACTTC
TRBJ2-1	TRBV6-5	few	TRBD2	CASTSAGEHYNEQFF	TGTGCCAGCACCAGCGCGGGGGAGCATTACAATGAGCAGTTCTTC
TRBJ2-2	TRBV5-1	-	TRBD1	CASSFSGGDAGELFF	TGCGCCAGCAGCTTTTCAGGGGGTGATGCCGGGGAGCTGTTTTTT
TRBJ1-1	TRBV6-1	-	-	CASSDPGHSNTEAFF	TGTGCCAGCAGTGATCCGGGACATTCCAACACTGAAGCTTTCTTT
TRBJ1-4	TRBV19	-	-	CASSTTVVGEKLFF	TGTGCCAGTAGTACGACAGTAGTGGGTGAAAAACTGTTTTTT
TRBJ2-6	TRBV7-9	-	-	CASSPRMAGIGANVLTF	TGTGCCAGCAGCCCCCGGATGGCAGGGATAGGGGCCAACGTCCTGACTTTC
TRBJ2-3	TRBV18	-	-	CASSPRRGEDTQYF	TGTGCCAGCTCACCTCGCAGGGGGGAAGATACGCAGTATTTT
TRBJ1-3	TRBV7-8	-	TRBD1	CASSPQGALGNTIYF	TGTGCCAGCAGTCCCCAGGGGGCGTTAGGAAACACCATATATTTT
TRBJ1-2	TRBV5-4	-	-	CASSLVARYGYTF	TGTGCCAGCAGCTTGGTGGCAAGATATGGCTACACCTTC
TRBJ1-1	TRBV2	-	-	CASTGSGAGLAFF	TGTGCCAGCACCGGATCAGGGGCTGGCTTGGCTTTCTTT
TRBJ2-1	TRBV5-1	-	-	CASSLVAGSYNEQFF	TGCGCCAGCAGCTTGGTCGCAGGGTCCTACAATGAGCAGTTCTTC
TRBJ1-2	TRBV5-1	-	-	CASSLDEGYGYTF	TGCGCCAGCAGCTTGGACGAGGGCTATGGCTACACCTTC
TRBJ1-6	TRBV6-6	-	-	CASSQSGTRNSPLHF	TGTGCCAGCAGTCAGTCCGGGACTAGGAATTCACCCCTCCACTTT
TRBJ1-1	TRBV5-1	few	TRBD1	CASSSQGAGTEAFF	TGCGCCAGCAGCTCGCAGGGGGCAGGCACTGAAGCTTTCTTT
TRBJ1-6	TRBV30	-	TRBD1	CAWSVDRVGSPLHF	TGTGCCTGGAGTGTAGACAGGGTGGGTTCACCCCTCCACTTT
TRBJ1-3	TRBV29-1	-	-	CSVSTGVSGNTIYF	TGCAGCGTTTCCACGGGGGTCTCTGGAAACACCATATATTTT
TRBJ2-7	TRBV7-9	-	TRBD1	CASSPDRVPYEQYF	TGTGCCAGCAGCCCAGACAGGGTCCCCTACGAGCAGTACTTC
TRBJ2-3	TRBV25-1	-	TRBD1	CASSEPQTGVADTQYF	TGTGCCAGCAGTGAACCACAGACAGGGGTGGCAGATACGCAGTATTTT
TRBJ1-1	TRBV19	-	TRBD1	CASSKQGMNTEAFF	TGTGCCAGTAGTAAACAGGGGATGAACACTGAAGCTTTCTTT
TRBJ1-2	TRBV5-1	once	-	CASSLGQGYYGYTF	TGCGCCAGCAGCTTGGGGCAGGGTTACTATGGCTACACCTTC
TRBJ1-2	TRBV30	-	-	CAWSPVNYGYTF	TGTGCCTGGAGTCCAGTAAACTATGGCTACACCTTC
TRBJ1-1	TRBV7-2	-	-	CASSLTRGNTEAFF	TGTGCCAGCAGCTTAACCAGGGGGAACACTGAAGCTTTCTTT
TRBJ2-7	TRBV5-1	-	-	CASSLERTPPYEQYF	TGCGCCAGCAGCTTGGAGAGGACACCGCCCTACGAGCAGTACTTC
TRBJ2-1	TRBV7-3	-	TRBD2	CASSSLAGPYNEQFF	TGTGCCAGCAGCTCCCTAGCGGGTCCTTACAATGAGCAGTTCTTC
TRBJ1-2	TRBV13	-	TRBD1	CASSSDRGYGYTF	TGTGCCAGCAGTTCGGACAGGGGATATGGCTACACCTTC
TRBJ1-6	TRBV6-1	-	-	CASSEELEDSPLHF	TGTGCCAGCAGTGAAGAGCTTGAAGATTCACCCCTCCACTTT
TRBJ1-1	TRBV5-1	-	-	CASSLLPLQQVTNTEAFF	TGCGCCAGCAGCTTGCTCCCTCTTCAACAGGTAACGAACACTGAAGCTTTCTTT
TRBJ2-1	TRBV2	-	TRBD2	CASSELRTSGGGFYNEQFF	TGTGCCAGCAGTGAACTCCGGACTAGCGGGGGAGGGTTCTACAATGAGCAGTTCTTC